This T cell receptor beta chain was observed in a study of shared clonotypes between healthy human individuals. At the level of the study: The study used three CD4 naive, three CD4 memory, two CD8 naive and one CD8 memory plate per donor.

Only in-frame clones appear in the TCRdb table, and some are missing; sequencing was by immunoSEQ multiplex PCR. Among some 1,600,000 clones listed, 95% to 99% were seen once. CDR3 length: 12 amino acids. The germline V gene encodes CDR1 SGHTA and CDR2 FQGNSA. With 6 bases removed from V and 4 bases from J, the gap between germline ends came to 9 bases. The clonotype comes from a young man in good health. The chain recombines TRBV7-2 with TRBJ1-2; no reliable D call. The sequencing input was naive CD4+ T cells sorted from blood. Subset of the sample: CD45RA+ positively selected. The CDR3 loop reads CASSRLTYGYTF. The CDR3 DNA follows: TGTGCCAGCAGTCGACTGACCTATGGCTACACCTTC.